A selection of T cell receptor beta chains follows, all from one sample in a study of blood T cell repertoires in COVID-19. Profiled with immunoSEQ multiplex PCR; TCRdb holds only in-frame clones, not every one. The sample contains fewer than 150,000 clones, about nine tenths of which appear only once. Sequencing used peripheral blood. These receptors were obtained from an elderly woman with acute or convalescent COVID-19. CDR3s include the opening cysteine and the closing phenylalanine or tryptophan. The D gene is left open where the match is weak. Size is stated for part of the rows, as once, few or many counts, or as a class when the clone is expanded.

j_call cdr3_length d_call clone_size v_call cdr3_nt cdr3_aa
TRBJ1-4 17 - - TRBV9 TGTGCCAGCAGCCCCCATTCCTTACAGCTCTCTAATGAAAAACTGTTTTTT CASSPHSLQLSNEKLFF
TRBJ2-7 14 - - TRBV4-3 TGCGCCAGCAGCCAAACCAGAGAGACGGGGGATGAGTACTTC CASSQTRETGDEYF
TRBJ1-1 14 - - TRBV5-1 TGCGCCAGCAGCTTGTTTGCAGGATCCACTGAAGCTTTCTTT CASSLFAGSTEAFF
TRBJ1-4 14 TRBD1 - TRBV5-1 TGCGCCAGCAGCCCCAGGGGGACTAATGAAAAACTGTTTTTT CASSPRGTNEKLFF
TRBJ1-2 14 TRBD1 once TRBV6-6 TGTGCCAGCAGTAACCGGGACAGGACGAGTGGCTACACCTTC CASSNRDRTSGYTF
TRBJ2-1 14 TRBD1 - TRBV2 TGTGCCAGCACAGGGGACAGACATTACAATGAGCAGTTCTTC CASTGDRHYNEQFF
TRBJ2-2 14 TRBD1 - TRBV7-3 TGTGCCAGCAGAGCGGACAGGGACACCGGGGAGCTGTTTTTT CASRADRDTGELFF
TRBJ1-5 15 - few TRBV6-1 TGTGCCAGCAGTGACCGTTTCAGTAGCGGTCAGCCCCAGCATTTT CASSDRFSSGQPQHF
TRBJ2-7 15 TRBD1 - TRBV4-2 TGTGCCAGCAGCCAAGAGTCGCACAGGGGATACGAGCAGTACTTC CASSQESHRGYEQYF
TRBJ1-1 13 - - TRBV11-3 TGTGCCAGCAGCTTTGAAGCAAACACTGAAGCTTTCTTT CASSFEANTEAFF
TRBJ1-3 16 - few TRBV27 TGTGCCAGCAGTGCCTCCGGACAGTTGGGCGGAAACACCATATATTTT CASSASGQLGGNTIYF
TRBJ2-7 16 TRBD2 - TRBV11-2 TGTGCCAGCAGCTTAGATGGGGCGGGGGGAACATACGAGCAGTACTTC CASSLDGAGGTYEQYF
TRBJ2-7 16 TRBD1 - TRBV5-6 TGTGCCAGCAGCGAACTAAACAGGGGACCTCCCTACGAGCAGTACTTC CASSELNRGPPYEQYF
TRBJ2-1 16 TRBD2 once TRBV5-1 TGCGCCAGCAGCTTTAGCGGGGGCCGCTCCTACAATGAGCAGTTCTTC CASSFSGGRSYNEQFF
TRBJ2-7 13 - - TRBV9 TGTGCCAGCAGCGTCGGGAGTTACAGCGAGCAGTACTTC CASSVGSYSEQYF
TRBJ2-1 10 - - TRBV7-3 TGTGCCAGACTGAACAATGAGCAGTTCTTC CARLNNEQFF
TRBJ1-2 16 - - TRBV19 TGTGCCAGTAGTATAGGGCTAGGAGGGCTCATAAGTGGCTACACCTTC CASSIGLGGLISGYTF
TRBJ2-2 15 - - TRBV7-9 TGTGCCAGCAGCTTTTGGGGGCTAAACACCGGGGAGCTGTTTTTT CASSFWGLNTGELFF
TRBJ2-1 15 - - TRBV15 TGTGCCACCAGCAGAGACATCGCCAGGGTTCCTGAGCAGTTCTTC CATSRDIARVPEQFF
TRBJ1-3 16 TRBD1 - TRBV29-1 TGCAGCGTTGTGGGGGGCTCAGGGGGCTCTGGAAACACCATATATTTT CSVVGGSGGSGNTIYF
TRBJ2-7 11 - - TRBV6-6 TGTGCCAGCAGTTCCGTCTACGAGCAGTACTTC CASSSVYEQYF
TRBJ1-1 14 - - TRBV7-2 TGTGCCAGCAGCTTCTTGGACAGGAACACTGAAGCTTTCTTT CASSFLDRNTEAFF
TRBJ1-1 14 - - TRBV5-4 TGTGCCAGCAGCTTGGCCGGGGGGAGAACTGAAGCTTTCTTT CASSLAGGRTEAFF
TRBJ1-5 14 - - TRBV6-6 TGTGCCAGCAGTTCCGCGGGCTCCGGCCAGCCCCAGCATTTT CASSSAGSGQPQHF
TRBJ1-2 14 - - TRBV29-1 TGCAGCGTTGAAGAACAAGAGGGGGTCTATGGCTACACCTTC CSVEEQEGVYGYTF
TRBJ2-1 13 - - TRBV6-5 TGTGCCAGGCGCGGCTACTCCTACAATGAGCAGTTCTTC CARRGYSYNEQFF
TRBJ2-2 14 - - TRBV6-4 TGTGCCAGCAGTGAGTACGAGGGATCCGGGGAGCTGTTTTTT CASSEYEGSGELFF
TRBJ2-2 12 - once TRBV12-5 TGTGCTAGTGATCGAGATGGCGGGGAGCTGTTTTTT CASDRDGGELFF
TRBJ1-4 14 - - TRBV19 TGTGCCAGTAGTTCGACAGGTACTAATGAAAAACTGTTTTTT CASSSTGTNEKLFF
TRBJ1-2 14 - - TRBV28 TGTGCCAGCAGTTTTCAGTTGGGGAGTTATGGCTACACCTTC CASSFQLGSYGYTF
TRBJ1-4 15 TRBD1 - TRBV7-9 TGTGCCAGCAGCGGAGCCGGACAGGGCAGGGAAAAACTGTTTTTT CASSGAGQGREKLFF
TRBJ1-6 15 TRBD1 - TRBV7-9 TGTGCCAGCAGACCCGGGACAGGCTATAATTCACCCCTCCACTTT CASRPGTGYNSPLHF
TRBJ1-2 17 TRBD1 - TRBV19 TGTGCCAGTAGTAGACCGGGACAGGGGGCGCCGCCCTATGGCTACACCTTC CASSRPGQGAPPYGYTF
TRBJ2-1 16 TRBD2 - TRBV5-1 TGCGCCAGCAGCGTATTAGCGGGGGGGTCCTACAATGAGCAGTTCTTC CASSVLAGGSYNEQFF
TRBJ1-1 15 TRBD1 once TRBV4-2 TGTGCCAGCAGCCAAGAGGGGACAGGGAACACTGAAGCTTTCTTT CASSQEGTGNTEAFF
TRBJ2-7 14 TRBD1 once TRBV5-1 TGCGCCAGCAGCCTCACAGGGGCCTCCTACGAGCAGTACTTC CASSLTGASYEQYF
TRBJ1-2 15 TRBD1 - TRBV29-1 TGCAGCGTTGTGACCCCCGGGACAGGGTTCCATGGCTACACCTTC CSVVTPGTGFHGYTF
TRBJ1-2 14 - - TRBV15 TGTGCCACCAGCCCTAGGGGTAGGGAATGGGGCTACACCTTC CATSPRGREWGYTF
TRBJ2-7 14 TRBD1 - TRBV30 TGTGCCTGGACCAGACAGGGGGCTTCCTACGAGCAGTACTTC CAWTRQGASYEQYF
TRBJ2-6 16 - - TRBV6-1 TGTGCCAGCAGTGCGGGGACAACCTCTGGGGCCAACGTCCTGACTTTC CASSAGTTSGANVLTF
TRBJ1-5 13 - - TRBV12-3/TRBV12-4 TGTGCCAGCAGTTTACCCCCAAATCAGCCCCAGCATTTT CASSLPPNQPQHF
TRBJ1-4 14 TRBD1 - TRBV6-5 TGTGCCAGCAAGACAGGGGCAACTAATGAAAAACTGTTTTTT CASKTGATNEKLFF